This T cell receptor (beta chain) was captured in a study of early T cells in non-severe SARS-CoV-2 infection (dated by TCRdb to about 2021). As for the study more broadly: Bulk RNA from unsorted whole blood was used for TCR sequencing, so alpha and beta chains could not be paired. General findings and caveats noted by the study authors: VDJdb matching was skewed toward anti-spike CD8 responses, so virus-specific expansions were likely underestimated and private and CD4 specificities were missed.

Library preparation used 5' RACE. Sequencing instrument: NextSeq 500. The TCR library protocol attached unique molecular identifiers to individual cDNA molecules to correct for sequencing error and PCR bias. TCR alpha and beta chains were both sequenced, and the abundances of alpha and beta sequences in each sample were closely correlated with each other. Per the original workflow: Decombinator V4 was used to annotate TCR sequences for V gene, J gene and CDR3. TCRs were defined as expanded if a significant change between any two time points was detected under a Poisson model with p below 0.0001. TCR abundances were normalised to the total number of TCRs sequenced in each sample and reported as counts per million. VDJdb, accessed 1 November 2021, was searched for CMV, EBV and SARS-CoV-2 annotated TCRs, with TCRs annotated for multiple antigens excluded. TCRdb's own reprocessing of the public reads used fastp at Q25 and MiXCR and kept productive beta chains. Entries that share a CDR3 protein sequence are merged under the most common genes and DNA. The V and J calls were determined by TCRdb, not by the authors. The sample has roughly 28,000 distinct CDR3 sequences on record, about 4.2% of them singletons. The top ten hold about 4.2% of the sample.

Set within a cohort of healthcare workers in London, UK, this nested case-control study involved weekly PCR testing of nasopharyngeal swabs along with blood sampling. Healthcare workers were recruited during the week of the UK lockdown, between 23 and 31 March 2020, and followed weekly for up to about 15 weeks. This clonotype was seen only a few times. It has no known antigen specificity. No clone much larger than this one lies a single base away; base qualities are absent. The sample taken for sequencing was whole blood. This receptor was obtained from an adult who was a healthcare worker with PCR-confirmed SARS-CoV-2 infection or an uninfected control (not recorded which).

The CDR3 loop reads CASSPEGIGIQYF. The nucleotide sequence is given as TGTGCCAGCAGCCCGGAGGGGATCGGCATTCAGTACTTC. The chain is made from TRBV3-1 and TRBJ2-4; the D region possibly corresponds to TRBD2 (6 bases align). The CDR1 and CDR2 encoded by the germline V gene (reference sequence) are LGHDT and YNNKEL. V was cut back by 4 bases and J by 9 bases, leaving a gap of 13 bases between them. The CDR3 covers 13 residues, taking in both the cysteine and the phenylalanine. Only CDR3 DNA is held: 39 bases, read in frame from base 1.